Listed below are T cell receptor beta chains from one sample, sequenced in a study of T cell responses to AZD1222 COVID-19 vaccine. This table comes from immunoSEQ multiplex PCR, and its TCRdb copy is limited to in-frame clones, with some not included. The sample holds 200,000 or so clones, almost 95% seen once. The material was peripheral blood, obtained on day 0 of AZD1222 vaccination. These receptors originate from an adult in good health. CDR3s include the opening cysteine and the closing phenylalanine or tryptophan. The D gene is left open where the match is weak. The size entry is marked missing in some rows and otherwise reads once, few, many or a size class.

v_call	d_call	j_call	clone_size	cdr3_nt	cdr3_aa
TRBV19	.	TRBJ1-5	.	TGTGCCAGTAGTATCTACCCCGACGGCAATCAGCCCCAGCATTTT	CASSIYPDGNQPQHF
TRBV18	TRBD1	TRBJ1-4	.	TGTGCCAGCTCACCGTCGCCACCGGGACAGGGGGCCGAAAAACTGTTTTTT	CASSPSPPGQGAEKLFF
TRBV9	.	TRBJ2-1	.	TGTGCCAGCAGCCCAAATGAGGTCCGGGAGCAGTTCTTC	CASSPNEVREQFF
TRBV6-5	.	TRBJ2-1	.	TGTGCCAGCAGACCCGACCCCCTAAGGGAGCAGTTCTTC	CASRPDPLREQFF
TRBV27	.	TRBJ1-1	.	TGTGCCAGCAGCCCAGGGATCGAGGGCACTGAAGCTTTCTTT	CASSPGIEGTEAFF
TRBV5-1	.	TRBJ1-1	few	TGCGCCAGCAGCCCGGGGGGTAACACTGAAGCTTTCTTT	CASSPGGNTEAFF
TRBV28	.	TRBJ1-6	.	TGTGCCAGCAGTACCCCCGGCCAAAGACTCCACTTT	CASSTPGQRLHF
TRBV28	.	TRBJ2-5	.	TGTGCCAGCACCCCTGGAACGGGCCCCAGGGAGACCCAGTACTTC	CASTPGTGPRETQYF
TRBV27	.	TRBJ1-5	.	TGTGCCAGCAGTAAGTGGGCGGGGAGGGGATTAGGTCAGCCCCAGCATTTT	CASSKWAGRGLGQPQHF
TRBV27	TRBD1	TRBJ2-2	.	TGTGCCAGCAGTTTACCGGGACAGGGTGACACCGGGGAGCTGTTTTTT	CASSLPGQGDTGELFF
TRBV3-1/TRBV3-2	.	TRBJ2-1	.	TGTGCCAGCAGCCAAGCCATAATGGGGTGGGACAATGAGCAGTTCTTC	CASSQAIMGWDNEQFF
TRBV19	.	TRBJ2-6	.	TGTGCCAGTAGGTCGGGACATTCATCTGGGGCCAACGTCCTGACTTTC	CASRSGHSSGANVLTF
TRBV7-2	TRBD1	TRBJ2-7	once	TGTGCCAGCAGCATCGACAGGGTTGGGGAGCAGTACTTC	CASSIDRVGEQYF
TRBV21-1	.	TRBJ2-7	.	TGTGCCAGCAAAAAGAGGGGATGGACAGGGGGGACCTACGAGCAGTACTTC	CASKKRGWTGGTYEQYF
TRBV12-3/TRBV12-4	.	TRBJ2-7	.	TGTGCCAGCAGTTTGGCAGCAGCCTACGAGCAGTACTTC	CASSLAAAYEQYF
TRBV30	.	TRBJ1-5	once	TGTGCCTGGAGTAGAGAGGCGGATCAGCCCCAGCATTTT	CAWSREADQPQHF
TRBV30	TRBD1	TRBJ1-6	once	TGTGCCCCCTTTAAAGGGGGCGAATATAATTCACCCCTCCACTTT	CAPFKGGEYNSPLHF
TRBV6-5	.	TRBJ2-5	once	TGTGCCAGCAGTTACGGGGGAGGAGAGACCCAGTACTTC	CASSYGGGETQYF
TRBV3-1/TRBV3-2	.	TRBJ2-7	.	TGTGCCAGCAGCCAAGTTCGAGGGCTCAACGAGCAGTACTTC	CASSQVRGLNEQYF
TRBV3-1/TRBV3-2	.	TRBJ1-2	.	TGTGCCAGCAGCGACGGAAACTATGGCTACACCTTC	CASSDGNYGYTF
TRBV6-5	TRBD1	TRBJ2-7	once	TGTGCCAGCAGGATGGGACAGGGCGCCTACGAGCAGTACTTC	CASRMGQGAYEQYF
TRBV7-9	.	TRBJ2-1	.	TGTGCCAGCAGCTTAGGTAGTAGCAACAATGAGCAGTTCTTC	CASSLGSSNNEQFF
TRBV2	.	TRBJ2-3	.	TGTGCCAGCAGTGAGGAACAGGGTGTGGCTCCTACGCAGTATTTT	CASSEEQGVAPTQYF
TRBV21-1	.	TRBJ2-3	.	TGTGCCAGCAGCGACAAAAAGGGGACTAGCGGGCGGGGTACGCAGTATTTT	CASSDKKGTSGRGTQYF
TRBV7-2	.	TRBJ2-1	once	TGTGCCAGCAGCTTACCAGGGGGGAGTGAGCAGTTCTTC	CASSLPGGSEQFF
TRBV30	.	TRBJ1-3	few	TGTGCCTGGAGGGGAAACACCATATATTTT	CAWRGNTIYF
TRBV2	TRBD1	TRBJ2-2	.	TGTGCCAGCAGAGGCGACAGGGGACCCGGGGAGCTGTTTTTT	CASRGDRGPGELFF
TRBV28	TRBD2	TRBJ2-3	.	TGTGCCAGCAGTCCCACCTCCTTACTAGCGGAGAGCACAGATACGCAGTATTTT	CASSPTSLLAESTDTQYF
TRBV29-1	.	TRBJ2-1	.	TGCAGCGCCGAATACGGGGCTTCTGCCTACAATGAGCAGTTCTTC	CSAEYGASAYNEQFF
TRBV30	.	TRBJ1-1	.	TGTGCCCGCTCGGGTTCTCAGGGGAGAGCTTTCTTT	CARSGSQGRAFF
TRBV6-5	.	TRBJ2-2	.	TGTGCCAGCAGTCCCCACCTCGGGGAGCTGTTTTTT	CASSPHLGELFF
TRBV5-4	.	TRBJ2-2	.	TGTGCCAGCAGCTTGCGGCAGGGGAACACCGGGGAGCTGTTTTTT	CASSLRQGNTGELFF
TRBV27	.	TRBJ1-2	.	TGTGCCAGCAGTTTAACAGGGACGGCTAACTATGGCTACACCTTC	CASSLTGTANYGYTF
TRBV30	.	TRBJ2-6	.	TGTGCCTGGAGACCTTTCAGCTCTGGGGCCAACGTCCTGACTTTC	CAWRPFSSGANVLTF